Listed below are T cell receptor beta chains from one sample, sequenced in a study of blood T cell repertoires in COVID-19. Using immunoSEQ multiplex PCR, the repertoire was profiled, and TCRdb retains in-frame clones only, with some absent. Here the sample spans hundreds of thousands of clones, roughly 90% being singletons. Sequences were obtained from peripheral blood. The receptors originated from a middle-aged man with acute or convalescent COVID-19. Each CDR3 is given with its conserved first and last residue. The order of the fields is clone size, D gene, V gene, J gene, CDR3 DNA, CDR3 protein. A D gene is named only where the DNA matches it firmly. A row's size may be missing; if present it is once, few, many or a size class.

-	-	TRBV29-1	TRBJ2-2	TGCAGCGTGGAGGGACAGCAGAACACCGGGGAGCTGTTTTTT	CSVEGQQNTGELFF
-	-	TRBV30	TRBJ1-6	TGTGCCTGGAGCTTTGGACAGAATAATTCACCCCTCCACTTT	CAWSFGQNNSPLHF
-	TRBD1	TRBV6-5	TRBJ2-7	TGTGCCAGCAGATTGGGACAGATCTACGAGCAGTACTTC	CASRLGQIYEQYF
-	-	TRBV5-1	TRBJ1-3	TGCGCCAGCAGCCCGGGACTCTTCTCTGGAAACACCATATATTTT	CASSPGLFSGNTIYF
-	-	TRBV6-6	TRBJ1-1	TGTGCCAGCAGCGACGGACAGATGAACACTGAAGCTTTCTTT	CASSDGQMNTEAFF
-	-	TRBV7-7	TRBJ2-1	TGTGCCAGCAGCTCGGGAGATGAGCAGTTCTTC	CASSSGDEQFF
-	-	TRBV28	TRBJ1-2	TGTGCCAGCAGTTTAACAGCTAACTATGGCTACACCTTC	CASSLTANYGYTF
once	-	TRBV2	TRBJ2-2	TGTGCCAGCAGCCCCCAGGGGGGGAACACCGGGGAGCTGTTTTTT	CASSPQGGNTGELFF
-	-	TRBV5-6	TRBJ2-2	TGTGCCAGCAGCTTGGCCCCCTTAGCCGGGGAGCTGTTTTTT	CASSLAPLAGELFF
-	-	TRBV12-3/TRBV12-4	TRBJ2-2	TGTGCCAGCGGGGGGGGCCCCACCGGGGAGCTGTTTTTT	CASGGGPTGELFF
-	-	TRBV6-5	TRBJ1-1	TGTGCCAGCAAGAGGGCCCAGAACACTGAAGCTTTCTTT	CASKRAQNTEAFF
-	TRBD1	TRBV11-2	TRBJ1-5	TGTGCCAGCAGCCAGGGGGGCAGTTATAGCAATCAGCCCCAGCATTTT	CASSQGGSYSNQPQHF